This T cell receptor beta chain was identified in a study of CD8 T cells in Susac syndrome. Sequencing of TCR beta covered CD8+ and CD4+ T cells obtained from blood. Trimming took 6 bases from V and 3 from J; bases not matched to a gene: 14. The germline CDR1 and CDR2 sequences are LGHNT and FRNRAP. This CDR3 has 16 amino acids. An amount of RNA that ranged from roughly 0.5 to 1 ug was reverse transcribed with random hexamers. An immunoSEQ multiplex PCR amplified TCR beta CDR3 over 54 Vbeta and 13 Jbeta. One entry per CDR3 protein, called by TCRdb with MiXCR from the immunoSEQ multiplex PCR reads. The data show about 200,000 distinct CDR3 sequences, 90% to 95% seen once. Of note for this clonotype: Antigen unknown.

Study-level findings and limits: A relatively small number of individuals underwent TCR sequencing and HLA analysis.

The sample was CD4+ T cells from PBMCs. The receptor's source is a human donor with multiple sclerosis. The V and J genes are TRBV12-5 and TRBJ2-7, with 7 bases fitting TRBD2. The CDR3 coding sequence is TGTGCTAGTGGACGAAGTATTTGGGACTACGACTACGAGCAGTACTTC. It yields the protein CASGRSIWDYDYEQYF.